This TCR beta chain was identified during a study of PD-1 blockade in classical Hodgkin lymphoma. Regarding the study as a whole: Relapsed/refractory patients reportedly had the lowest baseline TCR diversity, below newly diagnosed patients, who were below healthy donors. The diversity seen at baseline in complete responders resembled that of newly diagnosed patients.

On this clone itself: Antigen: not known.

J gave up 4 bases and V 1 base, and 2 bases lay outside the gene matches. Germline V lookup: CDR1 LNHDA, CDR2 SQIVND (reference sequence). This CDR3 contains 15 residues. Brentuximab vedotin exposure varied among the patients, all of whom had relapsed after autologous stem cell transplantation. The data were produced by immunoSEQ multiplex PCR, yet TCRdb's version contains in-frame clones alone and is incomplete. The table includes about 66,000 clones, about 64% detected once. The genes are TRBV19 and TRBJ2-1, with TRBD2 matching 9 bases. The sequencing here drew on peripheral blood mononuclear cells (PBMCs), taken before the second cycle of nivolumab. The receptor was derived from a human donor with classical Hodgkin lymphoma. This chain's CDR3 is CASSIAAGGYNEQFF. CDR3 DNA sequence: TGTGCCAGTAGTATAGCAGCGGGGGGTTACAATGAGCAGTTCTTC.